This TCR beta chain was identified in a study of T cells in Graves' hyperthyroidism and ophthalmopathy (dated by TCRdb to the late 2010s). The study in broad terms: A discovery cohort of about 96 patients, 43 with Graves' ophthalmopathy and approximately 60 with stable Graves' hyperthyroidism, was used to find distinguishing TCR V-J signatures. Prospective prediction of ophthalmopathy was tested in an independent validation cohort consisting of 18 hyperthyroidism patients and over 15 patients who later progressed to ophthalmopathy. For training and testing, the roughly 97 patients in the discovery cohort were randomly divided in a 7:3 ratio. Thyroid tissue and blood T-cell repertoires from six Graves' hyperthyroidism patients were also compared in the study. Once sampling was done, hyperthyroidism patients were given methimazole at a starting dose of 30 mg daily, whereas ophthalmopathy patients were given high-dose intravenous methylprednisolone. The paper reports TCR Vbeta CDR3 sequencing of approximately 140 peripheral blood samples: approximately 41 ophthalmopathy, fewer than 80 hyperthyroidism and about 17 progressor patients.

Trimming accounts for 5 bases at V and 3 bases at J, while the number of junction bases matched to no gene is 3. Based on the germline V gene, the CDR1 and CDR2 sequences are SQVTM and ANQGSEA. Its CDR3 holds 12 amino acids, cysteine through phenylalanine. Of all the DNA, just the CDR3 is kept, 36 bases in frame from base 1. What the authors observed across the whole study: No statistical method was used to set the sample size in advance, and investigators knew the group allocation. A model built on a 13 V-J signature distinguished ophthalmopathy from stable hyperthyroidism, reaching 85% to 90% sensitivity and about 81% specificity in cross-validation and 80%/75% in testing. Most expanded thyroid clonotypes (frequency above 0.001) were also detected in blood, a finding suggesting that blood repertoires may reflect thyroid immune responses. During validation, the model predicted progression to ophthalmopathy a median of approximately 7 months ahead of onset, with approximately 71% sensitivity and 72.22% specificity.

Graves' hyperthyroidism was defined as stable when no progression to ophthalmopathy occurred over 18 months of follow-up. Hyperthyroidism patients were newly diagnosed, with disease duration under 2 months, and aged 18 to 65 years. Any patient with an uncontrolled infection, another autoimmune disease, pregnancy or lactation was excluded. Diagnoses relied on clinical symptoms, serum thyroxine and TRAb, thyroid ultrasound and orbital computed tomography. Total RNA was extracted using Trizol reagent, and RNA quality was assessed on an Agilent 2100 Bioanalyzer. Ten or more counts support this clonotype. No cognate antigen has been identified for it. Base qualities are missing; no much larger clone stands one base away. The TCR beta CDR3 regions were amplified from RNA transcripts. For the first round of RT-PCR on the TCR CDR3, the HTBI primer set was used together with the Qiagen OneStep RT-PCR kit. A second multiplex PCR round built the libraries, followed by size selection and purification. Libraries were sequenced paired-end with 100 bp reads on an Illumina HiSeq2000. On the study's bioinformatics: Raw data were processed with SOAPnuke, discarding reads with adapters, uncalled bases, mean Phred below 15, or no exact constant-primer or identifier match. High-quality paired reads were merged using COPE v1.2.5, and each unique nucleotide sequence was defined as a clonotype. Clonotypes were aligned to IMGT TRBV, TRBD and TRBJ reference segments using MiTCR v1.1. The analysis included only V-J combinations with a frequency above 0.0001, which together covered roughly 99% of the repertoires. The TCS score was defined as F50 (clonal expansion) divided by E x V (chaos), with BLOSUM62-based TCRdist calculated between CDR3 peptides within each V-J. Welch's t-statistics and random forest reduced around 520 V-J features to roughly 13, which were used in a naive Bayes classifier (R e1071). TCRdb's own reprocessing of the public reads used fastp at Q25 and MiXCR and kept productive beta chains. Here each entry gathers all rows of one CDR3 protein and keeps the most common genes and DNA. These V and J calls are TCRdb output, not the study's own analysis. The sample contains about 540,000 distinct CDR3 sequences, just over 45% of them found a single time. The top ten hold 6.5% to 9% of the sample.

This TCR was recovered from a woman between 18 and 29 years old with Graves' hyperthyroidism. Donor details come from another sample of the same person, matched by shared clones. The chain couples TRBV29-1 to TRBJ1-1; 7 middle bases align to TRBD1. Sequenced: peripheral blood or thyroid tissue (not recorded which). The bases read TGCAGCGTTTCAACAGGGGACACTGAAGCTTTCTTT. Translated, it reads CSVSTGDTEAFF.